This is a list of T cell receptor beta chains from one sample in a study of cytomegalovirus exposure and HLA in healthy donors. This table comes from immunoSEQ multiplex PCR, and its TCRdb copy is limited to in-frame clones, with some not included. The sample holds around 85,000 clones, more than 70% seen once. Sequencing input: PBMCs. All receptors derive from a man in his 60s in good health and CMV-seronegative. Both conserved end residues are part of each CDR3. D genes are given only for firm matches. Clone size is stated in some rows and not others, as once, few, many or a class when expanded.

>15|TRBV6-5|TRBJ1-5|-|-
CASSYEAGSNQPQHF
TGTGCCAGCAGTTACGAGGCAGGGAGCAATCAGCCCCAGCATTTT
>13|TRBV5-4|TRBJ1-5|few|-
CASSLAGNQPQHF
TGTGCCAGCAGCTTGGCCGGGAATCAGCCCCAGCATTTT
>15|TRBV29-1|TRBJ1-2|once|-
CSVEGVGGPGYGYTF
TGCAGCGTTGAAGGGGTGGGGGGGCCCGGCTATGGCTACACCTTC
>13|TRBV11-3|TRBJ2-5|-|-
CASSLGGKETQYF
TGTGCCAGCAGCTTAGGCGGTAAAGAGACCCAGTACTTC
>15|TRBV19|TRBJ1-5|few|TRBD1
CASSIAGGVNQPQHF
TGTGCCAGTAGTATAGCAGGGGGCGTCAATCAGCCCCAGCATTTT
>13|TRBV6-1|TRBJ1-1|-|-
CASRLNQGTEAFF
TGTGCCAGCAGATTAAACCAGGGGACTGAAGCTTTCTTT
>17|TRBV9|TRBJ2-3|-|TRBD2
CASSVASGTSGTDTQYF
TGTGCCAGCAGCGTAGCTTCGGGGACTAGCGGTACAGATACGCAGTATTTT
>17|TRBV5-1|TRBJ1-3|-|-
CASSLTPSGASGNTIYF
TGCGCCAGCAGCTTGACCCCCTCCGGAGCCTCTGGAAACACCATATATTTT
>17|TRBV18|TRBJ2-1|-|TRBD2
CASSLSVLAGALDEQFF
TGTGCCAGCTCACTATCTGTACTAGCGGGGGCCTTGGATGAGCAGTTCTTC
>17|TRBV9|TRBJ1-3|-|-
CASSVEGRAASGNTIYF
TGTGCCAGCAGCGTAGAAGGCAGGGCGGCCTCTGGAAACACCATATATTTT
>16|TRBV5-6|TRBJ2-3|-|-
CASSFTGQGNTDTQYF
TGTGCCAGCAGCTTCACGGGCCAGGGGAACACAGATACGCAGTATTTT
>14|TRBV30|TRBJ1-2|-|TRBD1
CAWSLGRGTYGYTF
TGTGCCTGGAGTCTGGGCAGGGGGACCTATGGCTACACCTTC
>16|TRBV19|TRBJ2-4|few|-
CASSIGAGMAKNIQYF
TGTGCCAGTAGTATTGGTGCAGGGATGGCCAAAAACATTCAGTACTTC
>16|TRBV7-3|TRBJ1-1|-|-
CASSLDGFGGGTEAFF
TGTGCCAGCAGCTTAGATGGTTTCGGGGGTGGCACTGAAGCTTTCTTT
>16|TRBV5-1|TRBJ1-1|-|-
CASSVDLTLVGTEAFF
TGCGCCAGCAGCGTGGACCTTACCTTAGTTGGCACTGAAGCTTTCTTT
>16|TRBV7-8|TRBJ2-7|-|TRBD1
CASSLGQGINSYEQYF
TGTGCCAGCAGCTTAGGACAGGGCATTAACTCCTACGAGCAGTACTTC
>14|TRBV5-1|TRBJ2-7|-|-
CASSLAAGPEEQYF
TGCGCCAGCAGCTTGGCTGCAGGGCCGGAGGAGCAGTACTTC
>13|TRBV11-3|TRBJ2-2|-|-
CASSRLRGGELFF
TGTGCCAGCAGCCGTCTTAGGGGCGGGGAGCTGTTTTTT
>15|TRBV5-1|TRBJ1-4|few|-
CASSLAGLANEKLFF
TGCGCCAGCAGCTTGGCGGGGTTGGCTAATGAAAAACTGTTTTTT
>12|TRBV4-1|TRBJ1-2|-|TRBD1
CASSGDSYGYTF
TGCGCCAGCAGCGGGGACAGTTATGGCTACACCTTC
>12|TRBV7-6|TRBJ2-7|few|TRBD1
CAGGQGAYEQYF
TGTGCCGGTGGACAGGGGGCTTACGAGCAGTACTTC
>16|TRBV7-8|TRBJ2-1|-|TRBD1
CASSDEGQGARNEQFF
TGTGCCAGCAGCGATGAGGGACAGGGGGCGCGAAATGAGCAGTTCTTC